The source of this T cell receptor (beta chain) is a study of blood T cell repertoires in COVID-19. About the study: The samples span acute and convalescent COVID-19 from the United States, Italy and Spain.

CDR1 is LNHDA and CDR2 is SQIVND in the germline V gene (reference sequence). The CDR3 has 15 residues. Trimming removed 3 bases at V and 3 bases at J, with 12 bases between. Original handling: Amplification with reference gene primers provided the estimates of nucleated cell counts. Clones were read by immunoSEQ multiplex PCR, and TCRdb kept only the in-frame ones, dropping some. For V, J and clone size, that table is used; D and trimming come from the DNA. The sample lists about 480,000 clones; roughly nine tenths were seen once. The rearrangement joins TRBV19 to TRBJ2-4, with D hard to call. Sequences were obtained from peripheral blood. The sequence derives from a man between 18 and 35 years old with COVID-19, enrolled during active disease. CDR3 DNA: TGTGCCAGTAGTATTTTGGGCGAAGGCAAAAACATTCAGTACTTC. It yields the protein CASSILGEGKNIQYF.